The 20 T cell receptor beta chains below were found in one sample sequenced in a study of early T cells in non-severe SARS-CoV-2 infection. MiXCR, run by TCRdb on the 5' RACE reads, gives a single entry per CDR3 protein. Of tens of thousands of distinct CDR3 sequences listed, about 10% are singletons. Material: whole blood, obtained at baseline. The source is an adult who was a healthcare worker with PCR-confirmed SARS-CoV-2 infection or an uninfected control (not recorded which).

This clonotype was counted only a few times. The chain is built from TRBV10-3 and TRBJ2-7, with D possibly TRBD2 on 7 matching bases. This CDR3 has 15 residues. Deletions cut 4 bases from V and 2 bases from J, with 15 bases between. In germline, CDR1 is ENHRY, CDR2 SYGVKD. The CDR3 DNA sequence: TGTGCCATCAGTGGGGGGGGCAGACTACCCTACGAGCAGTACGTC. As protein: CAISGGGRLPYEQYV.

The V gene is TRBV9, the J gene TRBJ1-1; the match to TRBD1 covers 7 bases. The CDR3 length is 19 residues. V was clipped by 0 bases and J by 2 bases; unmatched bases: 16. The germline V gene encodes CDR1 SGDLS and CDR2 YYNGEE. The chain's CDR3 is CASSVEVQGVLQPNTEAFF. CDR3 nucleotide sequence: TGTGCCAGCAGCGTAGAAGTCCAGGGGGTCCTCCAGCCTAACACTGAAGCTTTCTTT. Based on the CDR3 plus reference TRBV9 and TRBJ1-1, the full variable domain is DSGVTQTPKHLITATGQRVTLRCSPRSGDLSVYWYQQSLDQGLQFLIQYYNGEERAKGNILERFSAQQFPDLHSELNLSSLELGDSALYFCASSVEVQGVLQPNTEAFFGQGTRLTVV.

The V call is TRBV11-1, the J call TRBJ1-5; D might be TRBD1 (6 bases). V dropped 3 bases and J dropped 7 bases, with 10 bases sitting between them. CDR1 is SGHAT, CDR2 FQDESV, per germline (reference sequence). The CDR3 runs 13 residues. CDR3 amino acids: CASSFAQGQPQHF. Here the CDR3 DNA reads TGTGCCAGCAGCTTCGCCCAGGGGCAGCCCCAGCATTTT.

The chain combines TRBV11-1 with TRBJ2-1; the match to TRBD2 covers 9 bases. From germline, CDR1 is SGHAT and CDR2 FQDESV (reference sequence). V was pared by 2 bases and J by 7 bases, with 6 bases of the junction left unmatched. CDR3 length: 15 residues. CDR3 DNA: TGTGCCAGCAGCTTAAGGCTAGCGGGGAAGAATGAGCAGTTCTTC. Protein sequence: CASSLRLAGKNEQFF. The full variable domain, rest sourced from reference TRBV11-1 and TRBJ2-1, is EAEVAQSPRYKITEKSQAVAFWCDPISGHATLYWYRQILGQGPELLVQFQDESVVDDSQLPKDRFSAERLKGVDSTLKIQPAELGDSAMYLCASSLRLAGKNEQFFGPGTRLTVL.

Only a few counts were recorded for this clonotype. The rearrangement uses TRBV29-1 and TRBJ1-2; the D gene is possibly TRBD1 (6 bases). The CDR3 has 13 amino acids. The V and J ends lost 3 bases and 3 bases respectively, with 11 bases between them. Germline CDR1 SQVTM, CDR2 ANQGSEA. The CDR3 reads CSVDSPGDYGYTF. As DNA, the CDR3 is TGCAGCGTTGATAGTCCAGGGGACTATGGCTACACCTTC.

This clonotype was detected a few times. CDR3 nucleotides: TGCAGCGCCGGTACAGGTCTAGAGCAGTACTTC. Translating it yields CSAGTGLEQYF. The rearrangement links TRBV29-1 to TRBJ2-7, with a weak D call TRBD1 (5 bases). Germline values: CDR1 SQVTM, CDR2 ANQGSEA. Trimming removed 7 bases at V and 7 bases at J, with 14 bases between. The CDR3 is made up of 11 amino acids.

Many counts were recorded for this clonotype. Written as DNA, the CDR3 is TGTGCCATCTCCGAGCAGGGTGGTAATTCACCCCTCCACTTT. This encodes CAISEQGGNSPLHF. The genes are TRBV10-3 and TRBJ1-6; tentatively, D is TRBD1 (5 bases). The V end lost 8 bases, the J end lost 6 bases, and 14 bases lay between the germline ends. Germline-derived CDR1 and CDR2 are ENHRY and SYGVKD. The CDR3 covers 14 residues.

The chain joins TRBV10-3 to TRBJ1-1; maybe TRBD1 (5 bases). Deletions cut 6 bases from V and 0 bases from J, with 14 bases between. The CDR3 is 15 amino acids. Germline V gene lookup returns CDR1 ENHRY and CDR2 SYGVKD. CDR3 nucleotides: TGTGCCATCAGGATGATGACAGAGATGAACACTGAAGCTTTCTTT. It encodes CAIRMMTEMNTEAFF.

The chain links TRBV9 to TRBJ1-1, with a possible D match to TRBD1 (5 bases). The germline CDR1 and CDR2 sequences are SGDLS and YYNGEE. Between the trimmed V and J ends, which lost 1 base and 6 bases, there was a span of 7 bases. The CDR3 spans 12 residues. CDR3: CASSVQGAEAFF. CDR3 bases: TGTGCCAGCAGCGTACAAGGGGCTGAAGCTTTCTTT.

This sequence joins TRBV25-1 and TRBJ1-4; TRBD1 aligns across 8 bases. V lost 7 bases, J lost 4 bases, and 5 bases stayed unmatched. Germline V gene sequence: CDR1 MGHDK, CDR2 SYGVNS. The CDR3 covers 14 residues. CDR3 residues: CASMLTGVNEKLFF. The CDR3 DNA sequence: TGTGCCAGCATGCTGACAGGGGTTAATGAAAAACTGTTTTTT.

The chain carries TRBV2 and TRBJ1-2; D not resolved. Germline loops: CDR1 SNHLY, CDR2 FYNNEI. Deletions cut 2 bases from V and 6 bases from J, with 10 bases between. CDR3 length equals 13 residues. The CDR3 DNA follows: TGTGCCAGCAGTGAAACGGGGAACGATGGCTACACCTTC. This gives the protein CASSETGNDGYTF. The complete variable domain, with remaining parts taken from reference TRBV2 and TRBJ1-2, reads EPEVTQTPSHQVTQMGQEVILRCVPISNHLYFYWYRQILGQKVEFLVSFYNNEISEKSEIFDDQFSVERPDGSNFTLKIRSTKLEDSAMYFCASSETGNDGYTFGSGTRLTVV.

This sequence joins TRBV12-3 or TRBV12-4 and TRBJ2-7; 8 bases are shared with TRBD2. The trim removed 5 bases at V and 7 bases at J, leaving 16 bases unmatched. The CDR3 length is 16 residues. The CDR3 loop is CASSLRLTSAHGEQYF. The CDR3 DNA sequence: TGTGCCAGCAGTCTTCGTCTGACTAGCGCTCACGGTGAGCAGTACTTC.

The chain combines TRBV5-1 with TRBJ2-2; no clear D gene. Germline-derived CDR1 and CDR2 are SGHRS and YFSETQ. CDR3 length: 13 amino acids. Trimming took off 7 bases at V and 5 bases at J, with 12 bases between the two ends. CDR3: CASRDTSTGELFF. The CDR3, as DNA: TGCGCCAGCCGAGACACCTCTACCGGGGAGCTGTTTTTT.

The chain has TRBV10-3 and TRBJ2-7; D ambiguous. In germline, CDR1 is ENHRY, CDR2 SYGVKD. The CDR3 covers 13 residues. V gave up 10 bases and J gave up 0 bases, with 13 bases separating them. Here the CDR3 DNA reads TGTGCCACCCAGGTCCCTAGCTCCTACGAGCAGTACTTC. This encodes CATQVPSSYEQYF.

The V and J genes are TRBV6-1 and TRBJ2-3; 7 bases fit TRBD1. V lost 1 base, J lost 11 bases, and 6 bases stayed unmatched. The length of the CDR3 is 13 residues. Germline lookup yields CDR1 MNHNS and CDR2 SASEGT. The CDR3 coding sequence is TGTGCCAGCAGTGAAGAGAGGGGACAGATGCAGTATTTT. It specifies CASSEERGQMQYF.

This clonotype appeared many times. The chain recombines TRBV4-2 with TRBJ1-5; no definite D call. Germline V gene sequence: CDR1 LGHNA, CDR2 YNFKEQ. Trimming left V 0 bases short and J 9 bases short, with 9 bases between. The CDR3 sequence is 13 residues long. CDR3 loop: CASSQDKVGPQHF. Here the CDR3 DNA reads TGTGCCAGCAGCCAAGACAAGGTTGGGCCCCAGCATTTT.

This clonotype was observed a handful of times. This chain links TRBV6-5 with TRBJ1-1; D is possibly TRBD1 (5 bases). CDR3 size: 14 residues. V was pared by 6 bases and J by 4 bases, with 15 bases between. Germline V CDR1 and CDR2: MNHEY, SVGAGI. CDR3 sequence: CASRPPQGGTEAFF. DNA of the CDR3: TGTGCCAGCAGGCCCCCCCAGGGCGGCACTGAAGCTTTCTTT.

This chain links TRBV3-1 with TRBJ1-1; tentative D call: TRBD1 (5 bases). The V gene lost 2 bases and the J gene lost 7 bases, with 20 bases spanning the gap. This CDR3 is 16 amino acids long. Per the germline V gene, CDR1 is LGHDT and CDR2 is YNNKEL (reference sequence). CDR3 bases: TGTGCCAGCAGCCAAACCACCGGGACCTCAACAGGTGAAGCTTTCTTT. This codes for CASSQTTGTSTGEAFF.

The CDR3 here is CSADRGSTEAFF. CDR3 coding DNA: TGCAGCGCGGACAGGGGGAGCACTGAAGCTTTCTTT. The rearrangement uses TRBV29-1 and TRBJ1-1; 10 bases align to TRBD1. The length of the CDR3 is 12 residues. J was trimmed by 4 bases and V by 7 bases; bases with no gene match: 3. Germline lookup yields CDR1 SQVTM and CDR2 ANQGSEA.

This chain joins TRBV12-3 or TRBV12-4 and TRBJ1-6, with 8 bases that match TRBD1. The CDR3 covers 16 residues. The ends lost 5 bases at V and 6 bases at J; junction bases unmatched: 9. The CDR3 nucleotides are TGTGCCAGCAGTCCTGACCGGGACAGGCCTAATTCACCCCTCCACTTT. Its translation: CASSPDRDRPNSPLHF.